A selection of T cell receptor beta chains follows, all from one sample in a study of human T cells and chemical hapten exposure. TCRdb recomputed calls from the RACE reads with MiXCR, one row per CDR3 protein. The sample holds nearly 85,000 distinct CDR3 sequences, roughly 10% seen once. This material consisted of whole blood, taken in connection with sensitization to the hapten diphenylcyclopropenone (DPC). These TCRs come from a man younger than 30 with alopecia areata. Some clones in this sample may be carry-over from other donors' samples. Each CDR3 is given with its conserved first and last residue. D genes are given only for firm matches. Size tells how often a clone was seen (once, few, many) or the class of an expanded clone, and some rows leave it out.

many	NA	TRBJ1-5	TRBV19	TGTGCCAGTAGTGGACAGATAATAGAGGGCAATCAGCCCCAGCATTTT	CASSGQIIEGNQPQHF
few	NA	TRBJ1-6	TRBV5-1	TGCGCCAGCAGCTTCGGGGGCCCGAATTCACCCCTCCACTTT	CASSFGGPNSPLHF
NA	TRBD1	TRBJ2-5	TRBV12-3/TRBV12-4	TGTGCCAGCAGTTTGGGACAGGGGATGAAGACCCAGTACTTC	CASSLGQGMKTQYF
many	NA	TRBJ1-4	TRBV7-9	TGTGCCAGCAGCTTCCAGTATGAAAAACTGTTTTTT	CASSFQYEKLFF
NA	NA	TRBJ1-6	TRBV12-3/TRBV12-4	TGTGCCAGCAGCGACAGACGGTATAATTCACCCCTCCACTTT	CASSDRRYNSPLHF
many	NA	TRBJ1-5	TRBV27	TGTGCCAGCAGTTTACTCGGGGGGCAACAGCCCCAGCATTTT	CASSLLGGQQPQHF
NA	NA	TRBJ1-2	TRBV5-4	TGTGCCAGCAGCTCCCGCGACGGGTACCTTTATGGCTACACCTTC	CASSSRDGYLYGYTF
many	NA	TRBJ1-2	TRBV19	TGTGCCAGTAGTATGGGGGCATCCTATGGCTACACCTTC	CASSMGASYGYTF
few	TRBD1	TRBJ2-2	TRBV5-4	TGTGCCAGCAGCCCCCGGACAGGAGCAAGAAACACCGGGGAGCTGTTTTTT	CASSPRTGARNTGELFF
NA	NA	TRBJ2-7	TRBV3-1	TGTGCCAGCAACTGGGGGCCTCACTCCTACGAGCAGTACTTC	CASNWGPHSYEQYF
many	TRBD1	TRBJ1-5	TRBV2	TGTGCCAGCAGTGACCGGGACAGGGGGTATCAGCCCCAGCATTTT	CASSDRDRGYQPQHF
many	TRBD2	TRBJ2-5	TRBV6-5	TGTGCCAGCAAGACTAGCGGGGGCAGGCCCCAAGAGACCCAGTACTTC	CASKTSGGRPQETQYF
few	NA	TRBJ2-7	TRBV9	TGTGCCAGCAGCGTAGCTACAGGGAGCTCCTACGAGCAGTACTTC	CASSVATGSSYEQYF
NA	NA	TRBJ1-1	TRBV19	TGTGCCAGTAGTCCCCTTAAGGGTAAGGGGACTGAAGCTTTCTTT	CASSPLKGKGTEAFF
few	NA	TRBJ2-1	TRBV20-1	TGCAGTGCTAGAGGGCTGACAGGTTACAATGAGCAGTTCTTC	CSARGLTGYNEQFF
NA	TRBD1	TRBJ1-2	TRBV29-1	TGCAGCGTTGGACAGGGGGCATGGGGCTACACCTTC	CSVGQGAWGYTF
many	TRBD1	TRBJ1-6	TRBV5-1	TGCGCCAGCAGCTTGGGGACAGGGGCGTCACCCCTCCACTTT	CASSLGTGASPLHF
few	TRBD1	TRBJ1-5	TRBV27	TGTGCCAGCAGACCGGACAGGGCAGGGAGCAATCAGCCCCAGCATTTT	CASRPDRAGSNQPQHF
NA	TRBD1	TRBJ2-7	TRBV5-1	TGCGCCAGCAGCTTATGGGACAGGGCAAACGAGCAGTACTTC	CASSLWDRANEQYF
few	NA	TRBJ1-5	TRBV4-3	TGCGCCAGCAGCCAAGAAACGGGGCGAGATCAGCCCCAGCATTTT	CASSQETGRDQPQHF
few	TRBD2	TRBJ2-2	TRBV10-1	TGCGCCAGCAGGGAGCGGGGGAGCAACACCGGGGAGCTGTTTTTT	CASRERGSNTGELFF
many	NA	TRBJ2-5	TRBV2	TGTGCCAGCAGTCCGGGCAGGTACCAAGAGACCCAGTACTTC	CASSPGRYQETQYF
few	NA	TRBJ2-2	TRBV7-6	TGTGCCAGCAGCTTAATATTTATGGGACGAAACACCGGGGAGCTGTTTTTT	CASSLIFMGRNTGELFF
NA	NA	TRBJ2-5	TRBV4-2	TGTGCCAGCAGCCCCAGCCTGCTCGGGGAGACCCAGTACTTC	CASSPSLLGETQYF
many	NA	TRBJ2-5	TRBV12-3/TRBV12-4	TGTGCCAGCAGTTTAACGTTCAGCGGAGAAGAGACCCAGTACTTC	CASSLTFSGEETQYF
NA	TRBD1	TRBJ1-2	TRBV4-3	TGCGCCAGCAGCCAAGACGGGGGGACAGATAACTATGGCTACACCTTC	CASSQDGGTDNYGYTF
many	TRBD1	TRBJ2-3	TRBV19	TGTGCCAGTAGCCCCGGGACAGGGAAGGGAACAGATACGCAGTATTTT	CASSPGTGKGTDTQYF
NA	NA	TRBJ2-1	TRBV9	TGTGCCAGCAGCCCCTCCACAAGGTCCTACAATGAGCAGTTCTTC	CASSPSTRSYNEQFF
many	NA	TRBJ1-1	TRBV28	TGTGCCAGCAGTCCGCCCCCCCCGTCCTTGGGGGCTTTCTTT	CASSPPPPSLGAFF
few	TRBD2	TRBJ2-1	TRBV12-3/TRBV12-4	TGTGCCAGCAGTTTGGGGGGGTCGGACAATGAGCAGTTCTTC	CASSLGGSDNEQFF
few	NA	TRBJ2-5	TRBV3-2	TGTGCCAGCAGCCAAGATGAGGGCAGGCTACAAGAGACCCAGTACTTC	CASSQDEGRLQETQYF
few	NA	TRBJ2-3	TRBV9	TGTGCCAGCAGCGTAGCCGTCACAGATACGCAGTATTTT	CASSVAVTDTQYF
NA	TRBD1	TRBJ2-3	TRBV7-9	TGTGCCAGCACTGACAGGGTATACACAGATACGCAGTATTTT	CASTDRVYTDTQYF
NA	NA	TRBJ2-3	TRBV29-1	TGCAGCGTTGCGGAATTCACAGATACGCAGTATTTT	CSVAEFTDTQYF
few	TRBD1	TRBJ2-7	TRBV4-3	TGCGCCAGCAGCCAAGGCCAGGGGGCTTGGGAGCAGTACTTC	CASSQGQGAWEQYF
many	NA	TRBJ2-5	TRBV4-2	TGTGCCAGCAGCCAAGGACCACTCGGGGAGACCCAGTACTTC	CASSQGPLGETQYF
NA	NA	TRBJ1-4	TRBV7-2	TGTGCCAGCAGCTTAGCTCGGAGAGATAATGAAAAACTGTTTTTT	CASSLARRDNEKLFF
NA	NA	TRBJ1-5	TRBV4-3	TGCGCCAGCAGCCAATCCAGGGGCAATCAGCCCCAGCATTTT	CASSQSRGNQPQHF
few	TRBD1	TRBJ1-1	TRBV4-3	TGCGCCAGCAGCCAAGCCCCTGACAGGGGGCCGCCGAAAGCTTTCTTT	CASSQAPDRGPPKAFF
NA	NA	TRBJ2-1	TRBV5-6	TGTGCCAGCAGCTTGCGCAGGGGTACGTCTATGAATGAGCAGTTCTTC	CASSLRRGTSMNEQFF
many	TRBD1	TRBJ2-5	TRBV11-2	TGTGCCAGCAGCACCCTCGGGACAGGGGGCCGGGAGACCCAGTACTTC	CASSTLGTGGRETQYF
NA	TRBD2	TRBJ2-1	TRBV5-1	TGCGCCAGCAGCTCCGAGACTAGCGGGGTCGATGAGCAGTTCTTC	CASSSETSGVDEQFF
NA	NA	TRBJ1-3	TRBV7-2	TGTGCCAGCAGCTTATGGTTGGGGGCAGCTGGAAACACCATATATTTT	CASSLWLGAAGNTIYF
NA	NA	TRBJ2-6	TRBV6-6	TGTGCCAGCAGTACTGGCCGGACAGATGACAGCTCTGGGGCCAACGTCCTGACTTTC	CASSTGRTDDSSGANVLTF
NA	TRBD1	TRBJ2-2	TRBV7-6	TGTGCCAGCAGCCTCCAAACCGGGACAGGGAACACCGGGGAGCTGTTTTTT	CASSLQTGTGNTGELFF
many	NA	TRBJ2-3	TRBV7-2	TGTGCCAGCAGCTTAGGGGGCGATCTGGGTACGCAGTATTTT	CASSLGGDLGTQYF
NA	NA	TRBJ1-2	TRBV20-1	TGCAGTGCTAGAAGTCCGGATCTAAGGGACTATGGCTACACCTTC	CSARSPDLRDYGYTF
few	TRBD2	TRBJ2-5	TRBV2	TGTGCCAGCAGAGAATCTAGCGGGGGGGCAGAGACCCAGTACTTC	CASRESSGGAETQYF
many	NA	TRBJ1-3	TRBV9	TGTGCCAGCAGCCGTAGAAGGGACGGAAACACCATATATTTT	CASSRRRDGNTIYF
NA	NA	TRBJ1-5	TRBV16	TGTGCCAGCAGCCGGCAGCCTAGCAATCAGCCCCAGCATTTT	CASSRQPSNQPQHF
NA	TRBD1	TRBJ2-3	TRBV12-3/TRBV12-4	TGTGCCAGCAGCACCGGGACAGGGGCCAACACAGATACGCAGTATTTT	CASSTGTGANTDTQYF